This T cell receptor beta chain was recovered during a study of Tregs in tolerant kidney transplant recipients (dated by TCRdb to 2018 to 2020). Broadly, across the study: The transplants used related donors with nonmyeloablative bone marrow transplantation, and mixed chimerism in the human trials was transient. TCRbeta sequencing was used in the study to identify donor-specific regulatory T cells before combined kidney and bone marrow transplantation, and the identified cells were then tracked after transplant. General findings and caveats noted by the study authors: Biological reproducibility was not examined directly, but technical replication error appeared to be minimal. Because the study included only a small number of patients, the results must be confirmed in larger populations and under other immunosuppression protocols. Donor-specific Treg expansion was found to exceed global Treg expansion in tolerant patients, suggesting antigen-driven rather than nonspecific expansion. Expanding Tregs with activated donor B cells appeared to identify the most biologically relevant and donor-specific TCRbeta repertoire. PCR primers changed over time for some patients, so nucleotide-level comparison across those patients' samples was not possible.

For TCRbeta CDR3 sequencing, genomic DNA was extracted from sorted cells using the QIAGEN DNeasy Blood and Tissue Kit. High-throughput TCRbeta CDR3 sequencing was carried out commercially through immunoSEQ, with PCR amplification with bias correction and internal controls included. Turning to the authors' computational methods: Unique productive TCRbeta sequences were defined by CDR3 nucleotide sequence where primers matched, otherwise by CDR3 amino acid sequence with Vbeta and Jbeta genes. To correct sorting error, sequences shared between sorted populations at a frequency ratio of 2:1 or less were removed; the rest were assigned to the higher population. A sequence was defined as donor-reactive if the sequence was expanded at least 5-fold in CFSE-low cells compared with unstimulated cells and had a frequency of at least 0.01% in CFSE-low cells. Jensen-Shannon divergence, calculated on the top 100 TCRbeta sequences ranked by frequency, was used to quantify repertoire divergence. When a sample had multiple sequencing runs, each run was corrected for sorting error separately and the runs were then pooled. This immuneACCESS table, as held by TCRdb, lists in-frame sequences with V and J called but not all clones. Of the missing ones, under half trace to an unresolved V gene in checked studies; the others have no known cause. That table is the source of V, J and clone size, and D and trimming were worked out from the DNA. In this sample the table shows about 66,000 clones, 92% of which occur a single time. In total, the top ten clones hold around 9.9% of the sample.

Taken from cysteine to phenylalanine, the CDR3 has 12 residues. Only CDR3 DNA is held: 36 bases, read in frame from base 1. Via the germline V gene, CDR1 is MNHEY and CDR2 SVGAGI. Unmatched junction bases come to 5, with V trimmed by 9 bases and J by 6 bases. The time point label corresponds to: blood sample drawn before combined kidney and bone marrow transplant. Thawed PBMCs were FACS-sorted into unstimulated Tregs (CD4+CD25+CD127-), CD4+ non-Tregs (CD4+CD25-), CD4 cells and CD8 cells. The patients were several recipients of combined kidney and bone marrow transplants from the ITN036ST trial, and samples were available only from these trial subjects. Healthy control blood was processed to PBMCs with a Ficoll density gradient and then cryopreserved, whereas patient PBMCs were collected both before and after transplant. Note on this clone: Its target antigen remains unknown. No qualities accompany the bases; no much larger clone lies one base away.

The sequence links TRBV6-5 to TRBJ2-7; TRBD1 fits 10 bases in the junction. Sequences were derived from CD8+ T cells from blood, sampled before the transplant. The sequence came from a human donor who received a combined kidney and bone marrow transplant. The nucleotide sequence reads TGTGCCAGAGTGGACAGGGGGTTCGAGCAGTACTTC. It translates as CARVDRGFEQYF.